This section outlines one T cell receptor (beta chain) sequence together with its context. Its antigen remains unknown. TCR beta was sequenced from blood CD8+ and CD4+ T cells. TEMRA cells were enriched by FACS, while CD8+ and CD4+ T cells were obtained through a negative isolation that was performed magnetically. This record belongs to a study of CD8 T cells in Susac syndrome. Study results and caveats: Regarding the TCR sequencing and HLA analysis, the study admitted that a relatively small number of individuals were involved.

cDNA came from about 0.46 to 1 ug RNA primed by random hexamers. Amplification of TCR beta CDR3 by immunoSEQ multiplex PCR spanned 54 Vbeta and 13 Jbeta. TCRdb fed the immunoSEQ multiplex PCR reads into MiXCR, producing one record per CDR3 protein. The sample includes approximately 100,000 distinct CDR3 sequences, under 95% of them seen just once. Per the germline V gene, CDR1 is LGHDT and CDR2 is YNNKEL (reference sequence). Trimming took 0 bases from V and 2 from J; bases not matched to a gene: 10. The CDR3 is 17 amino acids. The sequencing input was CD8+ T cells from PBMCs. The receptor was isolated from a human donor in good health. The chain joins TRBV3-1 to TRBJ2-7; 7 bases map to TRBD1. CDR3 residues: CASSQDLPDRATYEQYF. The CDR3 region has the DNA TGTGCCAGCAGCCAAGATCTCCCTGACAGGGCCACCTACGAGCAGTACTTC.